The 18 T cell receptor beta chains presented below share a single source sample, sequenced in a study of cytomegalovirus exposure and HLA in healthy donors (dated by TCRdb to about 2017). The library relied on the immunoSEQ multiplex PCR assay. The multiplex PCR relied on a mix of 60 forward primers for TCR Vbeta segments and 13 reverse primers for TCR Jbeta segments. TCRdb limited this immuneACCESS table to in-frame rearrangements with V and J called. A share of clones is missing; checked studies link under half to unresolved V genes, and the rest is unexplained. For this sample there are about 80,000 clones; around 62% appear just once. Roughly 4.4% of the sample belongs to the ten largest clones. The source material was PBMCs. These receptors all stem from a male donor in good health and CMV-seropositive.

This clone turned up a few times. The V gene is TRBV6-5, the J gene TRBJ1-5; D remains ambiguous. Germline assignment: CDR1 MNHEY and CDR2 SVGAGI. This CDR3 contains 14 residues. Trimming cost V 6 bases and J 4 bases, with 13 bases left between them. The CDR3 DNA sequence: TGTGCCAGCAGAACCGGACTTGGGAATCAGCCCCAGCATTTT. Its translation is CASRTGLGNQPQHF.

The chain is built from TRBV7-2 and TRBJ2-5, with 7 bases fitting TRBD2. V lost 5 bases, J lost 2 bases, and 5 bases stayed unmatched. Germline assignment: CDR1 SGHTA and CDR2 FQGNSA. The CDR3 is 14 amino acids. The CDR3 sequence is CASSASSGQETQYF. The CDR3 bases are TGTGCCAGCAGCGCCTCTAGCGGACAAGAGACCCAGTACTTC.

In this sample, this clone turned up once. The CDR3 coding sequence is TGTGCCAGCAGTTTTGGGCTAGCGGTTATAAATGAGCAGTTCTTC. Translation gives CASSFGLAVINEQFF. The rearrangement links TRBV27 to TRBJ2-1; 7 bases are shared with TRBD2. The J segment lost 7 bases and the V segment lost 3 bases, leaving 9 bases of the junction unmatched. In germline, CDR1 is MNHEY, CDR2 SMNVEV (reference sequence). This CDR3 is 15 amino acids long.

CDR3 sequence: CASRRQGQGASEQYF. In nucleotides, the CDR3 is TGTGCCAGCAGAAGACAGGGACAGGGAGCTTCCGAGCAGTACTTC. The chain combines TRBV6-1 with TRBJ2-7; TRBD1 matches at 9 bases. This CDR3 has 15 amino acids. Germline CDR1 and CDR2: MNHNS and SASEGT. J lost 6 bases, V lost 6 bases, and 12 bases had no gene match.

The CDR3 loop is CASSLDRGPGYTF. CDR3 nucleotides: TGTGCCAGCAGCTTGGACAGGGGGCCTGGCTACACCTTC. The chain employs TRBV5-4 and TRBJ1-2, with TRBD1 matching 9 bases. Germline V CDR1 and CDR2: SGHNT, YYREEE (reference sequence). This CDR3 comprises 13 residues. Losses at the gene ends were 0 bases for V and 7 bases for J; bases not matched to a gene: 1.

The genes are TRBV11-2 and TRBJ2-3, with TRBD2 identical over 8 bases. The J segment lost 6 bases and the V segment lost 3 bases, leaving 11 bases of the junction unmatched. The CDR3 is made up of 16 amino acids. Germline values: CDR1 SGHAT, CDR2 FQNNGV. CDR3 region: CASSFSGTRSADTQYF. The CDR3, as DNA: TGTGCCAGCAGCTTCTCCGGGACTAGGTCGGCCGATACGCAGTATTTT.

This sequence joins TRBV25-1 and TRBJ1-2, with D possibly matching TRBD1 (5 bases). Trimming removed 6 bases at V and 8 bases at J, with 19 bases between. CDR3 length equals 14 residues. The germline V gene has CDR1 MGHDK and CDR2 SYGVNS. The CDR3 DNA reads as TGTGCCAGCAGGGGGCCGGGAGGGGTCGGAGGCTACACCTTC. Protein: CASRGPGGVGGYTF.

The chain couples TRBV4-1 to TRBJ2-7, with D possibly TRBD1 on 6 matching bases. V was shortened by 1 base and J by 3 bases, with 13 bases between the two germline ends. The CDR3 spans 15 residues. Per germline, CDR1 MGHRA and CDR2 YSYEKL. CDR3 coding DNA: TGCGCCAGCAGCCAAGGGTACGCAGGGGACTACGAGCAGTACTTC. Translating it yields CASSQGYAGDYEQYF.

Only a few counts were recorded for this clone. J is TRBJ1-2 and V is TRBV2; 7 positions match TRBD1. Germline V gene sequence: CDR1 SNHLY, CDR2 FYNNEI. The CDR3 has 14 residues. Trimming took 4 bases from V and 4 from J; bases not matched to a gene: 6. CDR3 in DNA: TGTGCCAGCAGTGGGGACAGCTGGGGCTATGGCTACACCTTC. It encodes CASSGDSWGYGYTF. The entire variable domain, with the rest obtained from reference TRBV2 and TRBJ1-2, is as follows: EPEVTQTPSHQVTQMGQEVILRCVPISNHLYFYWYRQILGQKVEFLVSFYNNEISEKSEIFDDQFSVERPDGSNFTLKIRSTKLEDSAMYFCASSGDSWGYGYTFGSGTRLTVV.

On this clone itself: One end of the junction is discordant with germline, which a read error may explain. The gene calls are TRBV29-1 and TRBJ2-1; 9 bases agree with TRBD2. CDR1 SQVTM and CDR2 ANQGSEA come from the germline V gene. This CDR3 region has 12 residues. The CDR3 DNA reads as TGCAGCATTAGCGGGAGAGCGAATGAGAAGTTCTTC. It yields the protein CSISGRANEKFF.

This chain links TRBV6-4 with TRBJ2-7, with TRBD1 as a possible D gene (5 bases). This CDR3 spans 15 amino acids. Germline CDR1 MRHNA, CDR2 SNTAGT. V lost 4 bases, J lost 2 bases, and 15 bases lay in between. CDR3 loop: CASSADSPVAYEQYF. As DNA, the CDR3 is TGTGCCAGCAGTGCTGACAGCCCAGTGGCCTACGAGCAGTACTTC.

This chain uses TRBV28 with TRBJ2-2; the D gene is possibly TRBD2 (6 bases). This CDR3 has 14 amino acids. Germline CDR1 and CDR2: MDHEN and SYDVKM. Trimming took off 7 bases at V and 2 bases at J, with 11 bases between the two ends. The DNA of the CDR3 is TGTGCCAGCACAGTAGCGGCTAACACCGGGGAGCTGTTTTTT. It yields the protein CASTVAANTGELFF. The full variable domain, rest sourced from reference TRBV28 and TRBJ2-2, is DVKVTQSSRYLVKRTGEKVFLECVQDMDHENMFWYRQDPGLGLRLIYFSYDVKMKEKGDIPEGYSVSREKKERFSLILESASTNQTSMYLCASTVAANTGELFFGEGSRLTVL.

The genes are TRBV4-3 and TRBJ2-5; a weak D match, TRBD2 (6 bases). Germline assignment: CDR1 LGHNA and CDR2 YSLEER. The CDR3 is 15 amino acids. V was shortened by 0 bases and J by 5 bases, with 13 bases between the two germline ends. The CDR3 bases are TGCGCCAGCAGCCAAGAAGGAACTAGCAGCGAGACCCAGTACTTC. Its protein is CASSQEGTSSETQYF.

The chain combines TRBV19 with TRBJ2-1, with TRBD1 matching 8 bases. CDR1 is LNHDA and CDR2 is SQIVND in the germline V gene (reference sequence). This CDR3 comprises 14 residues. V dropped 6 bases and J dropped 3; count of bases not matched to a gene: 4. The CDR3 loop is CASRVGQGYNEQFF. CDR3 nucleotides: TGTGCCAGTAGGGTTGGACAGGGCTACAATGAGCAGTTCTTC.

In this sample, this clone turned up once. V is TRBV5-1 and J is TRBJ2-1; 7 positions match TRBD2. The CDR3 runs to 16 residues. After removal of 1 base from V and 4 bases from J, the junction contained 8 bases not matched to a gene. Germline V gene sequence: CDR1 SGHRS, CDR2 YFSETQ. The DNA for the CDR3 is TGCGCCAGCAGCTTGTTCCGGGACTACCTTTACAATGAGCAGTTCTTC. The encoded protein is CASSLFRDYLYNEQFF.

V usage is TRBV4-1 and J usage is TRBJ1-1; D is perhaps TRBD1 (6 bases). Germline loops: CDR1 MGHRA, CDR2 YSYEKL. This CDR3 has 15 residues. V was trimmed by 2 bases and J by 1 base, leaving 11 bases between them. Here the CDR3 reads CASSQFRGQNTEAFF. The CDR3 nucleotides read TGCGCCAGCAGCCAATTCAGGGGTCAGAACACTGAAGCTTTCTTT.

The rearrangement links TRBV29-1 to TRBJ2-7; 14 bases map to TRBD2. This CDR3 region has 13 residues. The J segment lost 4 bases and the V segment lost 4 bases, leaving 0 bases of the junction unmatched. Germline values: CDR1 SQVTM, CDR2 ANQGSEA. DNA for the CDR3: TGCAGCGTTGGGACTAGCGGGAGGTACGAGCAGTACTTC. As protein: CSVGTSGRYEQYF.

This sequence joins TRBV4-1 and TRBJ1-1; D not certain. The CDR3 runs 14 residues. Trimming took off 1 base at V and 6 bases at J, with 12 bases between the two ends. Looked up from germline, CDR1 is MGHRA and CDR2 is YSYEKL. The CDR3 sequence: CASSQAQRVAEAFF. The CDR3 DNA sequence: TGCGCCAGCAGCCAAGCTCAGAGGGTTGCTGAAGCTTTCTTT.